A selection of T cell receptor beta chains follows, all from one sample in a study of blood T cell repertoires in COVID-19. Assay used: immunoSEQ multiplex PCR; TCRdb lists only in-frame clones, some missing. The table includes roughly 58,000 clones, about 75% detected once. The specimen was PBMCs or T cells enriched from blood (not recorded which). The receptors stem from a woman aged 55-69 years who had been exposed to COVID-19. Each CDR3 is given with its conserved first and last residue. D genes are given only for firm matches. Clone size is not always given. Where it is, it says once, few, many or a class for expanded clones.

TRBV28	NA	NA	TRBJ2-1	CASSSEVRDEQFF	TGTGCCAGCAGTTCTGAGGTGCGCGATGAGCAGTTCTTC
TRBV28	few	NA	TRBJ2-5	CATLFPGQETQYF	TGTGCCACCTTATTCCCCGGCCAAGAGACCCAGTACTTC
TRBV5-4	NA	TRBD2	TRBJ2-7	CASSSRTRNYEQYF	TGTGCCAGCAGCTCTAGGACTAGGAACTACGAGCAGTACTTC
TRBV7-2	NA	NA	TRBJ2-4	CASSQALAKNIQYF	TGTGCCAGCAGCCAGGCACTAGCCAAAAACATTCAGTACTTC
TRBV5-6	few	NA	TRBJ2-7	CASSSPEGEQYF	TGTGCCAGCAGCTCCCCCGAGGGCGAGCAGTACTTC
TRBV7-9	many	TRBD1	TRBJ2-7	CASSLVGQGGSEQYF	TGTGCCAGCAGCTTAGTGGGACAGGGGGGTTCCGAGCAGTACTTC
TRBV9	NA	NA	TRBJ2-3	CASSVGPLGTDTQYF	TGTGCCAGCAGCGTAGGCCCCCTAGGCACAGATACGCAGTATTTT
TRBV19	NA	TRBD2	TRBJ2-5	CASSIVPGGGRETQYF	TGTGCCAGTAGTATTGTTCCGGGCGGGGGACGAGAGACCCAGTACTTC
TRBV6-6	NA	NA	TRBJ2-5	CASSSAETQYF	TGTGCCAGCAGTTCAGCGGAGACCCAGTACTTC
TRBV14	NA	NA	TRBJ1-1	CASSQLGDYLPFF	TGTGCCAGCAGCCAACTCGGGGATTACCTACCTTTCTTT
TRBV6-5	NA	NA	TRBJ2-7	CASSLSRGPYEQYF	TGTGCCAGCAGTTTATCCAGGGGACCCTACGAGCAGTACTTC
TRBV24-1	NA	TRBD1	TRBJ2-7	CATKGQSAGEQYF	TGTGCCACCAAGGGACAGAGTGCTGGCGAGCAGTACTTC
TRBV29-1	NA	NA	TRBJ2-7	CSVVVGDWGYEQYF	TGCAGCGTTGTGGTTGGGGACTGGGGGTACGAGCAGTACTTC
TRBV11-2	NA	NA	TRBJ2-7	CASSSPGALYEQYF	TGTGCCAGCAGCTCGCCAGGGGCCCTCTACGAGCAGTACTTC
TRBV30	NA	NA	TRBJ1-5	CAWSVGGTSNQPQHF	TGTGCCTGGAGTGTGGGCGGGACTAGCAATCAGCCCCAGCATTTT
TRBV7-7	NA	NA	TRBJ1-2	CASSTGVSGYTF	TGTGCTAGCTCGACGGGGGTAAGTGGCTACACCTTC
TRBV7-2	NA	NA	TRBJ1-1	CASSLVGGNTEAFF	TGTGCCAGCAGCTTAGTGGGGGGAAACACTGAAGCTTTCTTT
TRBV24-1	NA	NA	TRBJ1-2	CATSDSFSSVPGDGYTF	TGTGCCACCAGTGATTCTTTCTCGTCGGTGCCGGGGGATGGCTACACCTTC
TRBV28	NA	NA	TRBJ1-5	CASSAAGFGSNQPQHF	TGTGCCAGCAGTGCCGCAGGGTTTGGTAGCAATCAGCCCCAGCATTTT
TRBV6-2/TRBV6-3	NA	TRBD2	TRBJ2-2	CASSYRDYHTGELFF	TGTGCCAGCAGTTACCGGGACTATCACACCGGGGAGCTGTTTTTT
TRBV24-1	NA	NA	TRBJ1-2	CATSSRGQAYGYTF	TGTGCCACCAGTAGCCGTGGGCAGGCCTATGGCTACACCTTC
TRBV21-1	few	NA	TRBJ2-7	CASSKRAPDGRGVGEQYF	TGTGCCAGCAGCAAAAGGGCCCCTGACGGGCGGGGGGTTGGCGAGCAGTACTTC
TRBV7-9	NA	NA	TRBJ1-2	CASSLGTNYGYTF	TGTGCCAGCAGCTTAGGGACAAACTATGGCTACACCTTC
TRBV30	NA	TRBD1	TRBJ1-2	CAWNRDRGVDGYTF	TGTGCCTGGAACAGGGACAGGGGCGTAGACGGCTACACCTTC
TRBV23-1	NA	TRBD1	TRBJ2-7	CASTTNLAGTGKYEQYF	TGCGCCAGCACCACAAATCTCGCCGGGACAGGTAAATACGAGCAGTACTTC
TRBV6-5	few	TRBD1	TRBJ1-2	CASSSPGQGGYGYTF	TGTGCCAGCAGTTCCCCGGGACAGGGAGGCTATGGCTACACCTTC
TRBV9	NA	NA	TRBJ1-2	CASSGVGGLYGYTF	TGTGCCAGCAGCGGTGTAGGAGGCCTCTATGGCTACACCTTC
TRBV6-5	NA	NA	TRBJ1-1	CASSPTGYTEAFF	TGTGCCAGCAGTCCAACAGGCTACACTGAAGCTTTCTTT
TRBV15	few	TRBD2	TRBJ2-2	CATSREGPSGRDTGELFF	TGTGCCACCAGCAGAGAAGGGCCTAGCGGGAGGGACACCGGGGAGCTGTTTTTT
TRBV6-1	NA	NA	TRBJ1-4	CASSGAPGEKLFF	TGTGCCAGCAGTGGTGCACCAGGGGAAAAACTGTTTTTT
TRBV29-1	few	TRBD2	TRBJ2-1	CSVEGTSGVSYNEQFF	TGCAGCGTCGAAGGGACTAGCGGGGTTTCCTACAATGAGCAGTTCTTC
TRBV10-2	NA	NA	TRBJ2-1	CASSELTRGNEQFF	TGCGCCAGCAGTGAGCTTACTAGAGGCAATGAGCAGTTCTTC
TRBV20-1	NA	NA	TRBJ1-2	CSASHSQSGDGYTF	TGCAGTGCTAGTCATTCTCAGTCCGGGGATGGCTACACCTTC
TRBV28	NA	NA	TRBJ1-1	CASFTLNTEAFF	TGTGCCAGCTTTACTTTGAACACTGAAGCTTTCTTT
TRBV11-2	NA	TRBD1	TRBJ1-2	CASSLAGQGAVGYTF	TGTGCCAGCAGCTTAGCCGGACAGGGGGCCGTTGGCTACACCTTC
TRBV7-2	NA	NA	TRBJ2-7	CASSQDSQAYYEQYF	TGTGCCAGCAGCCAGGACTCCCAGGCTTACTACGAGCAGTACTTC
TRBV9	NA	TRBD2	TRBJ2-5	CASSVSGAGGPRGETQYF	TGTGCCAGCAGCGTATCGGGGGCGGGAGGGCCTCGAGGAGAGACCCAGTACTTC
TRBV7-6	NA	TRBD1	TRBJ2-1	CASSSDRGGDNEQFF	TGTGCCAGCAGCTCCGACAGGGGCGGGGACAATGAGCAGTTCTTC
TRBV11-2	once	TRBD1	TRBJ1-2	CASSWDRDYGYTF	TGTGCCAGCAGCTGGGACAGGGACTATGGCTACACCTTC
TRBV29-1	few	NA	TRBJ2-7	CSAQNPGEQYF	TGCAGCGCCCAAAACCCCGGGGAGCAGTACTTC
TRBV6-2/TRBV6-3	NA	TRBD2	TRBJ2-1	CASSYPTTGTSGRRNEQFF	TGTGCCAGCAGTTACCCCACCACCGGGACTAGCGGGAGGAGGAATGAGCAGTTCTTC
TRBV6-5	NA	TRBD1	TRBJ1-2	CASKLGGGSYGYTF	TGTGCCAGCAAACTAGGGGGCGGTTCCTATGGCTACACCTTC
TRBV28	NA	NA	TRBJ2-7	CASSYPSALREQYF	TGTGCCAGCAGTTACCCTAGCGCCTTACGGGAGCAGTACTTC
TRBV15	few	TRBD1	TRBJ1-1	CATSISQGARIVNTEAFF	TGTGCCACCAGCATCTCGCAGGGGGCGAGAATAGTGAACACTGAAGCTTTCTTT
TRBV2	NA	NA	TRBJ2-4	CASRGEDFQNIQYF	TGTGCCAGCAGGGGGGAGGACTTCCAAAACATTCAGTACTTC
TRBV3-1/TRBV3-2	once	NA	TRBJ2-3	CASPPERADPGASTDTQYF	TGTGCCAGCCCCCCCGAGCGGGCGGACCCCGGGGCGAGCACAGATACGCAGTATTTT
TRBV19	NA	NA	TRBJ1-5	CASSIGGRQPQHF	TGTGCCAGTAGTATCGGGGGGAGACAGCCCCAGCATTTT
TRBV3-1/TRBV3-2	NA	TRBD1	TRBJ1-1	CASSQNRGMTEAFF	TGTGCCAGCAGCCAGAACAGGGGGATGACTGAAGCTTTCTTT
TRBV30	NA	NA	TRBJ1-2	CAWDRINYGYTF	TGTGCCTGGGACAGGATTAACTATGGCTACACCTTC
TRBV27	NA	TRBD2	TRBJ2-1	CASSLRREGGGTNEQFF	TGTGCCAGCAGTTTACGGCGGGAGGGCGGTGGTACAAATGAGCAGTTCTTC